This T cell receptor beta chain was sequenced for a study of a mutant IDH1 vaccine in newly diagnosed glioma (dated by TCRdb to 2020 to 2022). The study in broad terms: The roughly 34 treated patients were approximately 60% male and around 40% female, with a mean age of around 40 years. Longitudinal TCRB deep sequencing was performed for some 25 treated patients wherever samples were available for exploratory analyses. Peripheral blood samples were drawn at six visits, namely V03 (baseline), V05, V07, V10, V12 and V13. Prior to enrollment, patients had been given standard therapy consisting of radiotherapy alone, temozolomide alone, or radiochemotherapy with temozolomide, with the combination given to most patients. Broad study findings and their caveats: Availability determined which PBMC samples were chosen for TCRB deep sequencing. Immune responses induced by the vaccine were seen in over 90% of patients across multiple MHC alleles. According to the authors, sample limitations meant that analyses of patient blood samples could not be reproduced. Changes in the top peripheral T cell clonotypes picked up by TCRB sequencing did not appear to be linked to pseudoprogression.

The time point label, as the study defines it: baseline, week 1 (first vaccination visit). The treatment or condition label on this specimen signifies: pre-vaccination baseline after standard-of-care therapy. Newly diagnosed WHO grade 3 or 4 IDH1-mutant astrocytomas showing loss of nuclear ATRX were present in the donors. The samples were drawn from NOA16, a multicentre, single-arm, open-label phase I trial in Germany that tested a mutant IDH1 peptide vaccine in humans for the first time. For immunogenicity testing, the blood drawn at visit V03 was used as the baseline sample. Genomic DNA for TCRB sequencing was extracted from EDTA blood using the DNeasy Blood and Tissue Kit. Details on this clone: The antigen it binds to is not known. Base qualities are missing; no much larger clone stands one base away.

To prepare the library, the immunoSEQ multiplex PCR assay was applied. Rearranged TCR beta chain sequences were amplified with the hsTCRB Kit following the manufacturer's protocol. An Illumina MiSeq was used to sequence the TCRB libraries. The authors' pipeline ran thus. Demultiplexing, trimming and gene mapping were performed with the kit vendor's proprietary platform. TCRdb retrieved this table from immuneACCESS and kept in-frame rearrangements only. Not all clones are present; in checked studies, unresolved V genes account for under half, and no reason is known for the remainder. Clone size and V and J calls were adopted from that table, with D and trimming inferred from the DNA. Within this sample are 75,000 to 100,000 clones, with approximately 90% of them counted one time only. Around 0.6% of the sample is in the top ten clones. The germline V gene yields SGHTA for CDR1 and FQGTGA for CDR2. Trimming at the junction amounts to 1 base on V and 5 bases on J, and the germline ends lie 17 bases apart. The CDR3 spans 16 residues, from the cysteine through the phenylalanine. The read is trimmed to its CDR3 DNA, 48 bases read in frame from base 1.

This TCR was sampled from a woman aged 50 to 65 with glioma. The chain joins TRBV7-3 to TRBJ2-5, with a weak D call of TRBD2 (5 bases match). The material sequenced was PBMCs, taken from a glioma patient treated with radiotherapy, temozolomide or both. The CDR3 has the sequence CASSLRASPNLETQYF. In nucleotide form, the sequence is TGTGCCAGCAGCTTAAGGGCTAGCCCTAATTTGGAGACCCAGTACTTC.